Sequencing of this TCR beta chain was carried out in a study of siplizumab effects on memory and regulatory T cells. To note about this clone: Its antigen remains unidentified.

Around 9.2 x 10^4 TCR templates underwent assay in every sample. Generated by immunoSEQ multiplex PCR, the TCRdb table keeps only in-frame clones and is missing some. The sample yields roughly 100,000 clones, 85% to 95% seen once. Study-level points and caveats: Apparently key alloresponse contributors, naive T cells also seemed more diverse than memory cells. Memory cells that were CD4+ and unstimulated gave rise to alloreactive sequences, which siplizumab significantly reduced.

The germline V gene has CDR1 SGHDN and CDR2 FVKESK. There are 15 residues in the CDR3. Trimming stripped 2 bases from V and 6 bases from J, with 15 bases between. Sequencing used CD4+ T cells sorted from blood. The receptor was isolated from a human donor in good health. The chain carries TRBV14 and TRBJ2-3, with D maybe TRBD2 (6 bases). The CDR3 reads CASSQWAGGGDTQYF. The CDR3 DNA reads TGTGCCAGCAGCCAATGGGCAGGCGGAGGGGATACGCAGTATTTT.